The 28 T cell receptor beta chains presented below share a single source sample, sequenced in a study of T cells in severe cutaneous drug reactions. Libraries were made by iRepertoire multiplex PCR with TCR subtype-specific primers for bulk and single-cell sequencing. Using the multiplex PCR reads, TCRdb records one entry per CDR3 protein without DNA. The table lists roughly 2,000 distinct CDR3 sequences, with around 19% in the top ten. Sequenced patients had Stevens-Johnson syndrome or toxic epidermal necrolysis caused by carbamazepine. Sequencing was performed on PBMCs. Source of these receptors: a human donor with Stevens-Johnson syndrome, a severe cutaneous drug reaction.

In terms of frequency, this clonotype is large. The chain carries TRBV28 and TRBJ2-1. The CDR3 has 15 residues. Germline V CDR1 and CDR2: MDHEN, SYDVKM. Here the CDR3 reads CASSLRGGSYNEQFF. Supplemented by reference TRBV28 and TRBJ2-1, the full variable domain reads DVKVTQSSRYLVKRTGEKVFLECVQDMDHENMFWYRQDPGLGLRLIYFSYDVKMKEKGDIPEGYSVSREKKERFSLILESASTNQTSMYLCASSLRGGSYNEQFFGPGTRLTVL.

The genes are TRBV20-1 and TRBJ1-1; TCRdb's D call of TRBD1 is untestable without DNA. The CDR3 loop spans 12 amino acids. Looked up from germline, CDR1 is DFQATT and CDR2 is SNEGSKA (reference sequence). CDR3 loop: CSANHRGREAFF.

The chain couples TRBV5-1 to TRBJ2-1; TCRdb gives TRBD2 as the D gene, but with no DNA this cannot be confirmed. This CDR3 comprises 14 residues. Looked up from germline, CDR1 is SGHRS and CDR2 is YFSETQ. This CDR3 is CASSSTSGGSEQFF.

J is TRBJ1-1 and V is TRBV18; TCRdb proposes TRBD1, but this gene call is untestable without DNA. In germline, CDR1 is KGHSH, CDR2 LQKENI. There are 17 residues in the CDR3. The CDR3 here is CASSPQDRDLMNTEAFF. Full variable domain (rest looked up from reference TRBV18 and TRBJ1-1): NAGVMQNPRHLVRRRGQEARLRCSPMKGHSHVYWYRQLPEEGLKFMVYLQKENIIDESGMPKERFSAEFPKEGPSILRIQQVVRGDSAAYFCASSPQDRDLMNTEAFFGQGTRLTVV.

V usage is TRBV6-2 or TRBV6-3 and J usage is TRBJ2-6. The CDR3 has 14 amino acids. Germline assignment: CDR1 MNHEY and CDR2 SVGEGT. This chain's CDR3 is CASSPDTGGNVLTF.

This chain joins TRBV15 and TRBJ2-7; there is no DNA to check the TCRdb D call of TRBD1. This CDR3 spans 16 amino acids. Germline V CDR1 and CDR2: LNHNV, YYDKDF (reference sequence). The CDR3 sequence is CATSLDRRQGAHEQYF.

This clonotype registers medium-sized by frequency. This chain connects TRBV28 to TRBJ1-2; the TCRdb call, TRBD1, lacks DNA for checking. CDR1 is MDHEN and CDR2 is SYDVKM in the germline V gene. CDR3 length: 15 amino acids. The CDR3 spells CASSLSPDRGQGYTF.

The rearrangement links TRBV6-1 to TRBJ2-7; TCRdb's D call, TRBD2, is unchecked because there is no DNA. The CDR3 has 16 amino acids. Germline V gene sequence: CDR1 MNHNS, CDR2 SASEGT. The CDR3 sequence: CASSFIGGSLAYEQYF.

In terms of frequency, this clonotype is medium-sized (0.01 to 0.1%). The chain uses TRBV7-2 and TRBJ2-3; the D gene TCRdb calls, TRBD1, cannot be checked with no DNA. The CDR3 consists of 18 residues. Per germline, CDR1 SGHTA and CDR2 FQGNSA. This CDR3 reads CASSLTGRGSPSTDTQYF.

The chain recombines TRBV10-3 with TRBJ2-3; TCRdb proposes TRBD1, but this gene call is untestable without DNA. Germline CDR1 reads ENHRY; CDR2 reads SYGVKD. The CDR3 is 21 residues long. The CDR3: CAIKGSSGTRRIGDPTDTQYF.

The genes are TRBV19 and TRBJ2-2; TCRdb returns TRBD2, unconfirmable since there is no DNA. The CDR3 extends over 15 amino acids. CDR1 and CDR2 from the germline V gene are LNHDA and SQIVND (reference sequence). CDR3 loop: CASSNPGTSSGELFF.

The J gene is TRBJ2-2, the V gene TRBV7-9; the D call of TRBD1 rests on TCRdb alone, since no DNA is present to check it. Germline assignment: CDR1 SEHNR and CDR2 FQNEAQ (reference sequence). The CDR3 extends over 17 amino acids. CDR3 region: CASSPPDRGRGTGELFF.

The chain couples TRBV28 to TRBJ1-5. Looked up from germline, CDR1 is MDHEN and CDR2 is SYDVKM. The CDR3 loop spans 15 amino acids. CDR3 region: CASKSDRSSNQPQHF.

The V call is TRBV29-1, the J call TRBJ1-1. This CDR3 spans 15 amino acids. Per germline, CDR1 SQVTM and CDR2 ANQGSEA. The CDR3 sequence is CSVVDRLGMNTEAFF.

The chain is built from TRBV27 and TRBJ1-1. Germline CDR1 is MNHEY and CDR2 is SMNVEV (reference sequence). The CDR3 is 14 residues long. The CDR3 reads CASSSRVYGTEAFF.

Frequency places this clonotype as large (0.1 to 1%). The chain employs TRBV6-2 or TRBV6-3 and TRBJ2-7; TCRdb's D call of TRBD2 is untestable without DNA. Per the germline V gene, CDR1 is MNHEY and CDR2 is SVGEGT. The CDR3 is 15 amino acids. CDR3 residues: CASSYPAGMAYEQYF.

The CDR3 protein is CASSRWPRVGLDNQPQHF. The chain joins TRBV4-1 to TRBJ1-5. There are 18 residues in the CDR3. The V gene's germline CDR1 is MGHRA and CDR2 YSYEKL.

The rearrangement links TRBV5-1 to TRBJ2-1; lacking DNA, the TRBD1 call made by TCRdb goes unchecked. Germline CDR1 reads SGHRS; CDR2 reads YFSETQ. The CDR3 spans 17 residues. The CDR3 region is CASSLVVGQGAGNEQFF. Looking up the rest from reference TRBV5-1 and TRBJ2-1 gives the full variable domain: KAGVTQTPRYLIKTRGQQVTLSCSPISGHRSVSWYQQTPGQGLQFLFEYFSETQRNKGNFPGRFSGRQFSNSRSEMNVSTLELGDSALYLCASSLVVGQGAGNEQFFGPGTRLTVL.

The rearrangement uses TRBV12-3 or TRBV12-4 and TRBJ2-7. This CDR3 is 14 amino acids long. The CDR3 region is CASSLRRKTYEQYF.

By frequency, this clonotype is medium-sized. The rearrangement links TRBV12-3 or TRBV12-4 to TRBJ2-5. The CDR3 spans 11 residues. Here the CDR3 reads CASSSGKTQYF.

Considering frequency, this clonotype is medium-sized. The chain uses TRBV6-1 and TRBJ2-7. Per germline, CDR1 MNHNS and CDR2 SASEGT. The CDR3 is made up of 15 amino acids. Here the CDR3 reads CASSEATDSSYEQYF.

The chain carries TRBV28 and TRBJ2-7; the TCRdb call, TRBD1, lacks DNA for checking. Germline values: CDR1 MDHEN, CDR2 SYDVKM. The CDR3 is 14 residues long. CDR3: CASSYRASSYEQYF. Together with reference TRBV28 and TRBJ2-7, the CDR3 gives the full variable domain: DVKVTQSSRYLVKRTGEKVFLECVQDMDHENMFWYRQDPGLGLRLIYFSYDVKMKEKGDIPEGYSVSREKKERFSLILESASTNQTSMYLCASSYRASSYEQYFGPGTRLTVT.

This CDR3 is CASSLALGGVPEQFF. J is TRBJ2-1 and V is TRBV7-2; with no DNA, the TCRdb D assignment of TRBD2 cannot be verified. The CDR3 loop spans 15 amino acids. Germline CDR1 SGHTA, CDR2 FQGNSA.

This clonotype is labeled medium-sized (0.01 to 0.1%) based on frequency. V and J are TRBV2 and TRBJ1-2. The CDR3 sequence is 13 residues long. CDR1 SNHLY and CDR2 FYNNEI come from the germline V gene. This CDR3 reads CASSDADGYGYTF.

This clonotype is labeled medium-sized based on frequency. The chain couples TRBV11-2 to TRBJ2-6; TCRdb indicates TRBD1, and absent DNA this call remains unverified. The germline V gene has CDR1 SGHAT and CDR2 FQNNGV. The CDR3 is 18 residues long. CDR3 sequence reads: CASSLGRVGWPGANVLTF.

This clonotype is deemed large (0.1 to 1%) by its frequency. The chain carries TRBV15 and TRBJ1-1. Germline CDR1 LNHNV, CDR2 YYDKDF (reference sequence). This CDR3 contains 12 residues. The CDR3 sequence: CATGGVNTEAFF.

This CDR3 is CASSPISAGFGYQETQYF. The chain employs TRBV28 and TRBJ2-5; there is no DNA to check the TCRdb D call of TRBD2. From germline, CDR1 is MDHEN and CDR2 SYDVKM. This CDR3 region has 18 residues.

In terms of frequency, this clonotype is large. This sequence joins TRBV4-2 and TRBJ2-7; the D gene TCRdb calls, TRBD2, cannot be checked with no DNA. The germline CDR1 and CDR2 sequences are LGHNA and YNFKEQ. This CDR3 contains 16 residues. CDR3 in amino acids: CASSLLAERSSYEQYF.